The 26 T cell receptor beta chains given below trace back to one sample, sequenced in a study of response to subunit inactivated influenza vaccine. TCRdb passed the RT-PCR reads through MiXCR, listing each CDR3 protein once. This repertoire shows 500,000 to 600,000 distinct CDR3 sequences, 11% found once; its top ten account for 9.5% to 12%. These data also formed part of another study, on T cells expressing NK-cell markers. Per that study: The cDNA for TCR beta came from 5'RACE template switching with UMIs.

The source was PBMCs from blood, collected on the day of vaccination. These receptors came from a man between 50 and 59 years old who received an inactivated influenza vaccine.

This clonotype was recorded at least ten times. This sequence joins TRBV10-3 and TRBJ2-1; 11 bases are shared with TRBD2. The germline gives CDR1 ENHRY, CDR2 SYGVKD. The CDR3 is 13 amino acids. The ends lost 8 bases at V and 5 bases at J; junction bases unmatched: 2. The CDR3 spells CAIGLAGNNEQFF. The CDR3 DNA reads TGTGCCATCGGACTAGCGGGCAACAATGAGCAGTTCTTC.

In this sample, this clonotype turned up a few times. CDR3 DNA sequence: TGCAGTGCTAGACCCGCCGGGCGGAACACTGAAGCTTTCTTT. Its protein is CSARPAGRNTEAFF. This chain connects TRBV20-1 to TRBJ1-1, with unresolved D. Germline V CDR1 and CDR2: DFQATT, SNEGSKA (reference sequence). V was trimmed by 2 bases and J by 1 base, leaving 11 bases between them. The CDR3 has 14 residues.

This clonotype was observed a handful of times. This rearrangement joins TRBV28 to TRBJ1-5; TRBD1 might be the D (5 bases). This CDR3 region has 15 residues. Trimming took 6 bases from V and 6 from J, leaving 18 bases between them. The germline gives CDR1 MDHEN, CDR2 SYDVKM. The CDR3 here is CASRSQGGVGQPQHF. The CDR3 bases are TGTGCCAGCAGGTCGCAGGGTGGGGTTGGTCAGCCCCAGCATTTT.

This clonotype was detected a few times. V usage is TRBV6-2 or TRBV6-3 and J usage is TRBJ2-7; 10 bases match TRBD2. The germline CDR1 and CDR2 sequences are MNHEY and SVGEGT. The V gene end was trimmed by 5 bases and the J gene end by 7 bases; junction bases not matched to a gene: 20. CDR3 length equals 18 residues. CDR3 bases: TGTGCCAGCAGTACCCGACAACGGGCTAGCGGGAGAGCGTGGGAGCAGTACTTC. This sequence encodes CASSTRQRASGRAWEQYF.

This clonotype was seen ten or more times. The CDR3 here is CASSQDFGAFPYEQYF. In nucleotides, the CDR3 is TGCGCCAGCAGCCAAGATTTTGGGGCCTTTCCCTACGAGCAGTACTTC. The rearrangement joins TRBV4-3 to TRBJ2-7; D may be TRBD1 (5 bases). V was shortened by 0 bases and J by 2 bases, with 14 bases between the two germline ends. The CDR3 totals 16 residues. CDR1 and CDR2 (germline): LGHNA, YSLEER.

This clonotype has more than one count but fewer than ten. The gene calls are TRBV3-1 and TRBJ2-1; D could derive from TRBD1 or TRBD2 (5 bases each). In germline, CDR1 is LGHDT, CDR2 YNNKEL (reference sequence). This CDR3 region has 16 residues. The ends were cut back, 0 bases at V and 2 bases at J, with 11 bases in the middle. The DNA of the CDR3 is TGTGCCAGCAGCCAAGAGGGGACCCTCACCTACAATGAGCAGTTCTTC. As protein: CASSQEGTLTYNEQFF.

The chain carries TRBV5-1 and TRBJ2-1, with D tentatively TRBD1 (6 bases). V was trimmed by 4 bases and J by 1 base, leaving 12 bases between them. Germline CDR1 is SGHRS and CDR2 is YFSETQ. The CDR3 sequence is 15 residues long. The CDR3 DNA sequence: TGCGCCAGCAGCCCCGCGACAGGATCCTACAATGAGCAGTTCTTC. This translates into CASSPATGSYNEQFF.

The rearrangement joins TRBV20-1 to TRBJ2-1; D is unclear. Between the trimmed V and J ends, which lost 1 base and 6 bases, there was a span of 10 bases. The germline V gene has CDR1 DFQATT and CDR2 SNEGSKA (reference sequence). The CDR3 runs to 13 residues. The CDR3 DNA is TGCAGTGCTAGAGTCACGGTCCCCAATGAGCAGTTCTTC. Its protein product is CSARVTVPNEQFF.

The chain combines TRBV7-9 with TRBJ2-7; D may be TRBD1 (6 bases). CDR1 and CDR2 (germline): SEHNR, FQNEAQ (reference sequence). The V end lost 7 bases, the J end lost 2 bases, and 15 bases lay between the germline ends. CDR3 length: 14 residues. CDR3 nucleotides: TGTGCCAGCAAGGCCGGGACAAACACCTACGAGCAGTACTTC. Encoded protein: CASKAGTNTYEQYF. Full variable domain (missing parts from reference TRBV7-9 and TRBJ2-7): DTGVSQNPRHKITKRGQNVTFRCDPISEHNRLYWYRQTLGQGPEFLTYFQNEAQLEKSRLLSDRFSAERPKGSFSTLEIQRTEQGDSAMYLCASKAGTNTYEQYFGPGTRLTVT.

This clonotype has at least ten counts. The J gene is TRBJ2-7, the V gene TRBV3-1, with 7 bases fitting TRBD2. There are 16 residues in the CDR3. Germline CDR1 is LGHDT and CDR2 is YNNKEL (reference sequence). V lost 0 bases and J lost 2; bases outside the gene matches: 7. CDR3 residues: CASSQETGRLTYEQYF. CDR3 DNA: TGTGCCAGCAGCCAAGAAACCGGGAGGTTGACCTACGAGCAGTACTTC.

CDR3 in DNA: TGTGCCAGCAGCTTAGCGGGAACAGCCGGGGAGCAGTACTTC. Its protein is CASSLAGTAGEQYF. The rearrangement uses TRBV7-2 and TRBJ2-7; no firm D call. The germline V gene encodes CDR1 SGHTA and CDR2 FQGNSA. The CDR3 has 14 amino acids. V lost 0 bases and J 7 bases, leaving 13 bases between the germline ends.

The V and J genes are TRBV6-1 and TRBJ2-1; D is unclear. This CDR3 is built from 15 residues. Germline CDR1 MNHNS, CDR2 SASEGT. Trimming shortened V by 7 bases and J by 0 bases, and 13 bases separated the two germline ends. The CDR3, as DNA: TGTGCCAGCATCCAGAGTCCTAGCTCCTACAATGAGCAGTTCTTC. The encoded protein is CASIQSPSSYNEQFF.

The chain employs TRBV20-1 and TRBJ1-5, with D uncertain. This CDR3 has 14 amino acids. In germline, CDR1 is DFQATT, CDR2 SNEGSKA (reference sequence). CDR3 residues: CSPWSGQSNQPQHF. CDR3 nucleotides: TGCAGCCCCTGGAGCGGGCAATCCAATCAGCCCCAGCATTTT.

This clonotype was observed a single time. The rearrangement uses TRBV18 and TRBJ2-7; 8 positions agree with TRBD1. Germline CDR1 reads KGHSH; CDR2 reads LQKENI. Germline trimming cut 8 bases from V and 5 bases from J; bases unmatched to any gene: 8. The CDR3 spans 13 residues. The CDR3 nucleotides read TGTGCCAGCCACGACAGGGGAATTGACGAGCAGTACTTC. It is translated as CASHDRGIDEQYF. Filled out from reference TRBV18 and TRBJ2-7, the complete variable domain reads NAGVMQNPRHLVRRRGQEARLRCSPMKGHSHVYWYRQLPEEGLKFMVYLQKENIIDESGMPKERFSAEFPKEGPSILRIQQVVRGDSAAYFCASHDRGIDEQYFGPGTRLTVT.

This clonotype has more than one count but fewer than ten. This chain joins TRBV19 and TRBJ2-7, with D possibly being TRBD2 (5 bases). Trimming left V 3 bases short and J 4 bases short, with 16 bases between. Germline loops: CDR1 LNHDA, CDR2 SQIVND (reference sequence). This CDR3 is built from 15 residues. In DNA, the CDR3 is TGTGCCAGTAGTATCCACAGTTCCCCGGGGTACGAGCAGTACTTC. Translation: CASSIHSSPGYEQYF. Based on the CDR3 plus reference TRBV19 and TRBJ2-7, the full variable domain is DGGITQSPKYLFRKEGQNVTLSCEQNLNHDAMYWYRQDPGQGLRLIYYSQIVNDFQKGDIAEGYSVSREKKESFPLTVTSAQKNPTAFYLCASSIHSSPGYEQYFGPGTRLTVT.

This clonotype was found a few times. The chain couples TRBV9 to TRBJ1-2; 7 bases line up with TRBD1. V shed 1 base and J 4 bases; nucleotides not matched to a gene: 4. Per the germline V gene, CDR1 is SGDLS and CDR2 is YYNGEE. CDR3 length equals 14 residues. CDR3 sequence reads: CASSVTTGSYGYTF. The CDR3 region has the DNA TGTGCCAGCAGCGTAACGACAGGGAGCTATGGCTACACCTTC.

Of note for this clonotype: One junction end does not reproduce the germline sequence, and a read error may be involved. The genes are TRBV28 and TRBJ1-4; D is unclear. Germline V gene data show CDR1 as MDHEN and CDR2 as SYDVKM. This CDR3 region has 14 residues. The DNA for the CDR3 is TGTGCCAGCAGCCTTTATGCAACTAATGAAATACTGTTTTTT. Residues: CASSLYATNEILFF.

At least ten counts were recorded for this clonotype. The chain employs TRBV4-2 and TRBJ2-1; D possibly corresponds to TRBD1 (5 bases). Germline CDR1 is LGHNA and CDR2 is YNFKEQ. The CDR3 has 11 residues. V was trimmed by 7 bases and J by 4 bases, leaving 5 bases between them. The CDR3 here is CASKGYNEQFF. The CDR3 DNA reads as TGTGCCAGCAAGGGGTACAATGAGCAGTTCTTC.

The chain has TRBV6-5 and TRBJ2-7; the match to TRBD1 covers 7 bases. Looked up from germline, CDR1 is MNHEY and CDR2 is SVGAGI. The CDR3 is 15 amino acids. After removal of 10 bases from V and 0 bases from J, the junction contained 12 bases not matched to a gene. CDR3 loop: CATRSDRLSSYEQYF. CDR3 nucleotides: TGTGCCACCCGTTCGGACAGGCTTAGCTCCTACGAGCAGTACTTC.

Notes on this clonotype: A read error may explain this, as a much larger clone is one base away. This rearrangement joins TRBV4-3 to TRBJ2-2; the D call may be TRBD1 or TRBD2 (5 bases each). CDR3 size: 12 residues. Germline values: CDR1 LGHNA, CDR2 YSLEER. The V end was cut by 3 bases, the J end by 7 bases, with 6 bases between. CDR3 residues: CASSQGRGELFF. CDR3 sequence (DNA): TGCGCCAGCAGCCAGGGACGCGGGGAGCTGTTTTTT.

This clonotype was detected a few times. The chain recombines TRBV5-1 with TRBJ2-5; a possible D gene is TRBD2 (6 bases). The CDR3 length is 14 residues. Germline-derived CDR1 and CDR2 are SGHRS and YFSETQ. The V and J ends lost 0 bases and 2 bases respectively, with 8 bases between them. CDR3 loop: CASSLGRVQETQYF. CDR3 sequence (DNA): TGCGCCAGCAGCTTGGGGAGGGTTCAAGAGACCCAGTACTTC.

V usage is TRBV5-1 and J usage is TRBJ2-7, with D hard to call. With 6 bases removed from V and 2 bases from J, the gap between germline ends came to 12 bases. The CDR3 is made up of 13 amino acids. Per germline, CDR1 SGHRS and CDR2 YFSETQ. Written as DNA, the CDR3 is TGCGCCAGCAAGGAACCGACGGCCTACGAGCAGTACTTC. This encodes CASKEPTAYEQYF.

This clonotype was observed a handful of times. The chain has TRBV4-3 and TRBJ2-7; 8 bases map to TRBD1. Per germline, CDR1 LGHNA and CDR2 YSLEER. The ends lost 2 bases at V and 2 bases at J; junction bases unmatched: 5. The length of the CDR3 is 15 residues. This chain's CDR3 is CASSQRTGLAYEQYF. CDR3 coding DNA: TGCGCCAGCAGCCAAAGGACAGGGTTGGCCTACGAGCAGTACTTC.

This clonotype has only a few counts. The chain uses TRBV18 and TRBJ2-7, with D possibly TRBD2 on 5 matching bases. V lost 3 bases to trimming and J lost 2 bases, with 11 bases between them. This CDR3 has 14 amino acids. Germline V gene lookup returns CDR1 KGHSH and CDR2 LQKENI. DNA for the CDR3: TGTGCCAGCTCACCTCGCGGGTCACCCTACGAGCAGTACTTC. This translates into CASSPRGSPYEQYF.

The V call is TRBV28, the J call TRBJ2-5; weak D call: TRBD1 (6 bases). V was shortened by 2 bases and J by 5 bases, with 21 bases between the two germline ends. CDR1 MDHEN and CDR2 SYDVKM come from the germline V gene. The CDR3 has 17 residues. CDR3 sequence: CASSLVSGAPGRETQYF. The CDR3 coding sequence is TGTGCCAGCAGTTTAGTATCAGGGGCCCCCGGAAGGGAGACCCAGTACTTC.

The sample holds a few counts of this clonotype. The chain joins TRBV12-3 or TRBV12-4 to TRBJ1-2; D not certain. Deletions cut 5 bases from V and 7 bases from J, with 14 bases between. The CDR3 is 13 amino acids. The CDR3: CASSRGVLAGYTF. In DNA, the CDR3 is TGTGCCAGCAGTCGAGGAGTACTCGCTGGCTACACCTTC.